Listed below are T cell receptor beta chains from one sample, sequenced in a study of T cell responses to AZD1222 COVID-19 vaccine. TCRdb's table, derived via immunoSEQ multiplex PCR, lists solely in-frame clones and lacks some. The sample holds almost 95,000 clones; about 85% are singletons and the top ten take more than 3.5%. The sequenced sample was peripheral blood, obtained 28 days after the second AZD1222 dose. The origin of the receptors is an adult who received the AZD1222 COVID-19 vaccine. CDR3s include the opening cysteine and the closing phenylalanine or tryptophan. The order of the fields is V gene, clone size, D gene, J gene, CDR3 DNA, CDR3 protein. A D gene is named only where the DNA matches it firmly. Expanded clones get a size class; other rows say once, few or many, or leave the size out.

>TRBV6-5|NA|NA|TRBJ1-3
TGTGCCAGCAGTTACTCGAGGGGAGCAGCGGGAAACACCATATATTTT
CASSYSRGAAGNTIYF
>TRBV13|medium-sized|NA|TRBJ1-2
TGTGCCAGCAGCCCTACCCACCTCGGGACGGCCAACTATGGCTACACCTTC
CASSPTHLGTANYGYTF
>TRBV4-1|NA|NA|TRBJ1-3
TGCGCCAGCAGCCAAGTGGTGGGGGGCTCTGGAAACACCATATATTTT
CASSQVVGGSGNTIYF
>TRBV2|NA|NA|TRBJ1-5
TGTGCCAGCAGTGAAGCTGAGCTGGTTCAGCCCCAGCATTTT
CASSEAELVQPQHF
>TRBV2|NA|NA|TRBJ1-2
TGTGCCAGCAGTGAAGCGCACAGTATTAACTATGGCTACACCTTC
CASSEAHSINYGYTF
>TRBV12-3/TRBV12-4|NA|NA|TRBJ1-1
TGTGCCAGCAGTTTCAGGAACACTGAAGCTTTCTTT
CASSFRNTEAFF
>TRBV10-2|NA|TRBD2|TRBJ2-1
TGCGCCAGCAGTGATTTAACTAGCGGGTCCTACAATGAGCAGTTCTTC
CASSDLTSGSYNEQFF
>TRBV30|NA|NA|TRBJ1-2
TGTGCCTGGAGTGTAACCGCCTCGTCCACCTTC
CAWSVTASSTF
>TRBV5-4|NA|TRBD1|TRBJ2-3
TGTGCCAGCAGCTCACCTCTCCCCGACAGGGTGACTTCTAGGGATACGCAGTATTTT
CASSSPLPDRVTSRDTQYF
>TRBV2|NA|TRBD1|TRBJ1-5
TGTGCCAGCAGGTTGACAGGGCCTAGCAATCAGCCCCAGCATTTT
CASRLTGPSNQPQHF
>TRBV7-8|NA|TRBD2|TRBJ2-3
TGTGCCAGCAGCTTAATCGCGGGAGTTTTAGATACGCAGTATTTT
CASSLIAGVLDTQYF
>TRBV28|NA|NA|TRBJ2-5
TGTGCCAGCAGTGTTGGGGGGAATGCGGAGACCCAGTACTTC
CASSVGGNAETQYF
>TRBV29-1|NA|TRBD1|TRBJ2-1
TGCAGCGTTGATCAGGGGGAAAAGGCGGATGAGCAGTTCTTC
CSVDQGEKADEQFF
>TRBV5-1|NA|TRBD2|TRBJ2-5
TGCGCCAGCAGCACCCTCGGGGGGGAGGATGAGACCCAGTACTTC
CASSTLGGEDETQYF
>TRBV9|NA|NA|TRBJ1-2
TGTGCCAGCAGCCCCCGGACGGGTAACTATGGCTACACCTTC
CASSPRTGNYGYTF
>TRBV10-2|NA|NA|TRBJ1-1
TGCGCCAGCAGTGTACAGGGAGGGTCCACTGAAGCTTTCTTT
CASSVQGGSTEAFF
>TRBV9|NA|TRBD2|TRBJ2-6
TGTCCCCGCGACCGGGGGGGCGGGAGCCTGAGCTCTGGGGCCAACGTCCTGACTTTC
CPRDRGGGSLSSGANVLTF
>TRBV7-8|NA|NA|TRBJ2-2
TGTGCCAGCAGCCCCCGGGGGAACACCGGGGAGCTGTTTTTT
CASSPRGNTGELFF
>TRBV6-6|NA|TRBD2|TRBJ2-2
TGTGCCAGCAGTCTTCTAGCGGGGGGCCCCGGGGAGCTGTTTTTT
CASSLLAGGPGELFF
>TRBV7-3|NA|NA|TRBJ2-1
TGTGCCAGCAGCCCACCCGGGAGCAATGAGCAGTTCTTC
CASSPPGSNEQFF
>TRBV7-9|few|NA|TRBJ2-7
TGTGCCAGCAGCACAGGCGTGGAATCCCTAACCTACGAGCAGTACTTC
CASSTGVESLTYEQYF
>TRBV3-1/TRBV3-2|NA|NA|TRBJ2-5
TGTGCCAGCAGCCAAGGCAGGGGGGTAGAGACCCAGTACTTC
CASSQGRGVETQYF
>TRBV11-3|NA|TRBD1|TRBJ1-6
TGTGCCAGCAGCCCAGGGGGGGGCTGGTCACCCCTCCACTTT
CASSPGGGWSPLHF
>TRBV7-2|NA|TRBD1|TRBJ1-3
TGTGCCAGCAGCTTAGGCCCGTCCGGGACAGGGGGAAACACCATATATTTT
CASSLGPSGTGGNTIYF
>TRBV7-9|few|NA|TRBJ2-1
TGTGCCACCACAGCACGGGCCCCCCATGAGCAGTTCTTC
CATTARAPHEQFF
>TRBV5-1|NA|NA|TRBJ2-7
TGCGCCAGCAGCTCATTCATCCAGGGAAGCGAGCAGTACTTC
CASSSFIQGSEQYF
>TRBV6-5|NA|NA|TRBJ2-5
TGTGCCAGCAGTCCTTCCCCGGAGACCCAGTACTTC
CASSPSPETQYF
>TRBV6-2/TRBV6-3|NA|NA|TRBJ2-7
TGTGCCAGCAGTTACTCGGGGGCGACAGGATTTTCCTACGAGCAGTACTTC
CASSYSGATGFSYEQYF
>TRBV7-8|NA|NA|TRBJ1-5
TGTGCCAGCAGCCCAAGTTTTATGGGCAATCAGCCCCAGCATTTT
CASSPSFMGNQPQHF
>TRBV7-6|NA|TRBD2|TRBJ2-7
TGTGCCAGCAGCTTAGCCCAAGCGGGAGTGGGAGCATCCTACGAGCAGTACTTC
CASSLAQAGVGASYEQYF
>TRBV25-1|NA|NA|TRBJ1-4
TGTGCCAGCAAAGGGACCCGAAGAACTAATGAAAAACTGTTTTTT
CASKGTRRTNEKLFF
>TRBV24-1|NA|NA|TRBJ1-2
TGTGCCACCAGTGATTACGAGTCTTCGGTCTACACCTTC
CATSDYESSVYTF
>TRBV3-1/TRBV3-2|NA|NA|TRBJ1-5
TGTGCCAGCAGCCAAGATAGTTTCGGTCTTCATCAGCCCCAGCATTTT
CASSQDSFGLHQPQHF
>TRBV19|NA|TRBD1|TRBJ1-5
TGTGCCAGTACTCCAGCCGGGACAGGGGGAAATCAGCCCCAGCATTTT
CASTPAGTGGNQPQHF
>TRBV29-1|once|NA|TRBJ2-5
TGCAGCGTTGAGCTACCGGGGCGCGGACGTGCGTCCCAGTACTTC
CSVELPGRGRASQYF
>TRBV5-6|NA|NA|TRBJ1-2
TGTGCCAGCAGCTGGGAAGCGAGGTTTCAGGCTGGCTACACCTTC
CASSWEARFQAGYTF
>TRBV7-9|NA|NA|TRBJ1-2
TGTGCCAGCAGCTTACCTTGGTATGGCTACACCTTC
CASSLPWYGYTF
>TRBV5-8|NA|NA|TRBJ2-7
TGTGCCAGCAGCCCGGGGGCGGGGGACTACGAGCAGTACTTC
CASSPGAGDYEQYF
>TRBV4-3|NA|TRBD2|TRBJ2-3
TGCGCCAGCAGCCAAGCCTCTAGCGGGAGGGGGGCAGATACGCAGTATTTT
CASSQASSGRGADTQYF
>TRBV28|NA|NA|TRBJ2-3
TGTGCCAGCAGTTCCGGGATGAGGACAGATACGCAGTATTTT
CASSSGMRTDTQYF
>TRBV11-2|NA|NA|TRBJ2-7
TGTGCCAGCAGCCCCACCGGAGACTACGAGCAGTACTTC
CASSPTGDYEQYF
>TRBV4-3|NA|TRBD2|TRBJ2-7
TGCGCCAGCAGCCAAGCTCTAGCGGTCCACGAGCAGTACTTC
CASSQALAVHEQYF
>TRBV6-4|NA|NA|TRBJ1-1
TGTGCCAGCAGTTTCGACACCAACACTGAAGCTTTCTTT
CASSFDTNTEAFF
>TRBV6-2/TRBV6-3|NA|NA|TRBJ2-7
TGTGCCAGCAGCCCTCAGGGGGGCCCTTCCTACGAGCAGTACTTC
CASSPQGGPSYEQYF
>TRBV2|medium-sized|NA|TRBJ2-1
TGTGCCAGCGGACAGTACGAGGGGAATGAGCAGTTCTTC
CASGQYEGNEQFF
>TRBV6-6|once|TRBD2|TRBJ2-2
TGTGCCAGCAGTTACTCGCGGGAGGGCCCCACCGGGGAGCTGTTTTTT
CASSYSREGPTGELFF
>TRBV15|NA|NA|TRBJ1-6
TGTGCCACCAGCAGAGATCGGCAGGGCCTGAATAATTCACCCCTCCACTTT
CATSRDRQGLNNSPLHF
>TRBV5-4|NA|NA|TRBJ2-3
TGTGCCAGCAGCGCTGGGGGTAGCAATACGCAGTATTTT
CASSAGGSNTQYF
>TRBV18|NA|TRBD2|TRBJ2-1
TGTGCCAGCTCACCAGGACTAGCGGGAGGGACCTACAATGAGCAGTTCTTC
CASSPGLAGGTYNEQFF
>TRBV10-3|NA|TRBD2|TRBJ2-1
TGTGCCATCAGTTCACTAGCGGGCAACAATGAGCAGTTCTTC
CAISSLAGNNEQFF
>TRBV7-2|NA|NA|TRBJ2-6
TGTGCCAGCAGCTCCAGCCGAGGGGCCAACGTCCTGACTTTC
CASSSSRGANVLTF
>TRBV14|NA|TRBD1|TRBJ1-1
TGTGCCAGCAGCCAATCCGAGGGCAGGGGGCGCAGCATATTCTTT
CASSQSEGRGRSIFF
>TRBV6-5|once|NA|TRBJ1-1
TGTGCCAGCAGTTACGGGGGTGCGAACACTGAAGCTTTCTTT
CASSYGGANTEAFF
>TRBV7-2|NA|TRBD1|TRBJ1-4
TGTGCCAGCAGCGGTACCGGGACAGGTTCGGCGGGTAATGAAAAACTGTTTTTT
CASSGTGTGSAGNEKLFF
>TRBV7-2|NA|NA|TRBJ2-7
TGTGCCAGCAGCTTGGGTGCGGGGAGGTACTCCTACGAGCAGTACTTC
CASSLGAGRYSYEQYF
>TRBV7-3|NA|NA|TRBJ2-1
TGTGCCAGCAGCGACTACAATGAGCAGTTCTTC
CASSDYNEQFF
>TRBV19|once|TRBD1|TRBJ2-1
TGTGCCAGTAGTCCGACAGGGGGCCTTTACAATGAGCAGTTCTTC
CASSPTGGLYNEQFF
>TRBV2|NA|NA|TRBJ2-1
TGTGCCAGCAGTGAGGAACAGGGCTCCTACAATGAGCAGTTCTTC
CASSEEQGSYNEQFF
>TRBV7-2|NA|TRBD1|TRBJ2-1
TGTGCCAGCAGCGAATCATATTGGGGGACAGGGGGTAAGAATGAGCAGTTCTTC
CASSESYWGTGGKNEQFF